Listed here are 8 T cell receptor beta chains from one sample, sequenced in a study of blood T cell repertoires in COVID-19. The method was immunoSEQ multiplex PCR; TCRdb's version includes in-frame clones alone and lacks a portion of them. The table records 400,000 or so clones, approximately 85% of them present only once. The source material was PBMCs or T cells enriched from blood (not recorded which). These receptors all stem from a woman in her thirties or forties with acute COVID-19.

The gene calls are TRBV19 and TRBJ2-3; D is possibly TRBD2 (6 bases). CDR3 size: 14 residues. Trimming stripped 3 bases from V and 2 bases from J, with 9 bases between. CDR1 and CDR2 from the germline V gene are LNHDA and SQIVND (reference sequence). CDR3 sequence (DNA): TGTGCCAGTAGTATGGGACTCGACACAGATACGCAGTATTTT. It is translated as CASSMGLDTDTQYF.

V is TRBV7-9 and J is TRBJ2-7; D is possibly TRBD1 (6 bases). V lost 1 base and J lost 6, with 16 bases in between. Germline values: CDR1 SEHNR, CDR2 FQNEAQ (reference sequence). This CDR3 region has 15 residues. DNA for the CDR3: TGTGCCAGCAGCTTAGATACGTACAGGGCCTCCGAGCAGTACTTC. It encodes CASSLDTYRASEQYF.

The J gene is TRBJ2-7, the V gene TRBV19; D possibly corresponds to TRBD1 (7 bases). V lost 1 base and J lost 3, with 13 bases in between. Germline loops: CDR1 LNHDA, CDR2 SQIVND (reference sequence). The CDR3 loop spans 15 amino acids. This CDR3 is CASSIAAGGYYEQYF. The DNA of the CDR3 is TGTGCCAGTAGTATAGCTGCAGGGGGGTACTACGAGCAGTACTTC.

CDR3 sequence (DNA): TGTGCCAGCAGCAACCCCGGGAGTAATGGGGCCAACGTCCTGACTTTC. It translates to CASSNPGSNGANVLTF. The rearrangement uses TRBV25-1 and TRBJ2-6, with a tentative D call TRBD2 (6 bases). CDR3 length: 16 amino acids. Germline-derived CDR1 and CDR2 are MGHDK and SYGVNS. Deletions cut 6 bases from V and 3 bases from J, with 15 bases between.

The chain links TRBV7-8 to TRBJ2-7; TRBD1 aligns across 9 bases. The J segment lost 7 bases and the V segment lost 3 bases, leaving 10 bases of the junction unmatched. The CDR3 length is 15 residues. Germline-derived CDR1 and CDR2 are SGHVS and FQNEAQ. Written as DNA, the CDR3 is TGTGCCAGCAGCTTTGTCCGGACAGGGGTGCGAGAGCAGTACTTC. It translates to CASSFVRTGVREQYF. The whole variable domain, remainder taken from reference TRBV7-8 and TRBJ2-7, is GAGVSQSPRYKVAKRGQDVALRCDPISGHVSLFWYQQALGQGPEFLTYFQNEAQLDKSGLPSDRFFAERPEGSVSTLKIQRTQQEDSAVYLCASSFVRTGVREQYFGPGTRLTVT.

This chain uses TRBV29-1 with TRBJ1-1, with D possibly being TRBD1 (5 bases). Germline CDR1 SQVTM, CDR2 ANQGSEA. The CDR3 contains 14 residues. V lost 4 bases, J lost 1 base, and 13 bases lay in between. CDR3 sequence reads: CSVGEQVGNTEAFF. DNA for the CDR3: TGCAGCGTTGGGGAACAGGTTGGGAACACTGAAGCTTTCTTT.

The CDR3 bases are TGTGCCAGCAGCCAAGGCGTCCCCCCGAGGTATGGCTACACCTTC. Translated: CASSQGVPPRYGYTF. The V call is TRBV3-1 (or the pseudogene TRBV3-2), the J call TRBJ1-2; D uncertain. V dropped 1 base and J dropped 5 bases, with 14 bases sitting between them. Germline CDR1 LGHDT, CDR2 YNNKEL (reference sequence). The CDR3 covers 15 residues.

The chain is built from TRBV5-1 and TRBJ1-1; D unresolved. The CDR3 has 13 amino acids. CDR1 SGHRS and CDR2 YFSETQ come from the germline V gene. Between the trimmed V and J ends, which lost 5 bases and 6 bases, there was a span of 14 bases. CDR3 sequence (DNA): TGCGCCAGCAGATCCTTCCCCGGGTCTGAAGCTTTCTTT. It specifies CASRSFPGSEAFF.